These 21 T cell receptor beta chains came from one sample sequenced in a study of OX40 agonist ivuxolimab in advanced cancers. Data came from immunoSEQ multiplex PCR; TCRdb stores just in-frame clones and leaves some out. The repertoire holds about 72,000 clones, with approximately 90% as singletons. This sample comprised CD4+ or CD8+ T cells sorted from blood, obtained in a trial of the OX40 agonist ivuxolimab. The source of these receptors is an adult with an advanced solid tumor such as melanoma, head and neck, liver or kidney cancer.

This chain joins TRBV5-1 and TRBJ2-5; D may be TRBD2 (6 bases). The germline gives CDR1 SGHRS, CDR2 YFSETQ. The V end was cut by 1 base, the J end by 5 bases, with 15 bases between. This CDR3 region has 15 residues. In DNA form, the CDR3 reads TGCGCCAGCAGCTTGTTGACGGGAGAGGTGGAGACCCAGTACTTC. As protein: CASSLLTGEVETQYF. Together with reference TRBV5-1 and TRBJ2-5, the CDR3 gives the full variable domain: KAGVTQTPRYLIKTRGQQVTLSCSPISGHRSVSWYQQTPGQGLQFLFEYFSETQRNKGNFPGRFSGRQFSNSRSEMNVSTLELGDSALYLCASSLLTGEVETQYFGPGTRLLVL.

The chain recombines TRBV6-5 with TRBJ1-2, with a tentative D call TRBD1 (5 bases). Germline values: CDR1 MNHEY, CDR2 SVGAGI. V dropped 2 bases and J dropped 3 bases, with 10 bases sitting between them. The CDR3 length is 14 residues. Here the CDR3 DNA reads TGTGCCAGCAGTTACGGGCAGGGAGACTATGGCTACACCTTC. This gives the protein CASSYGQGDYGYTF.

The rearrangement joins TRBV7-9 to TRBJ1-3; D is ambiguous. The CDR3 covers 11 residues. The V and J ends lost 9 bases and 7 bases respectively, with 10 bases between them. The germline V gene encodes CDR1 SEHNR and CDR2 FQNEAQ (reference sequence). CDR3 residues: CARGDDNTIYF. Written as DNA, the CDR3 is TGTGCCAGGGGAGACGATAACACCATATATTTT.

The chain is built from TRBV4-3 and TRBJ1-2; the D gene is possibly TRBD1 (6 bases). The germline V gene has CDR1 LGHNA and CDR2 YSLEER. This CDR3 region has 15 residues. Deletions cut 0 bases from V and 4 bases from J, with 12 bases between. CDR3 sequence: CASSQDRGVSYGYTF. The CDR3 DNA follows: TGCGCCAGCAGCCAAGATAGGGGGGTTAGCTATGGCTACACCTTC.

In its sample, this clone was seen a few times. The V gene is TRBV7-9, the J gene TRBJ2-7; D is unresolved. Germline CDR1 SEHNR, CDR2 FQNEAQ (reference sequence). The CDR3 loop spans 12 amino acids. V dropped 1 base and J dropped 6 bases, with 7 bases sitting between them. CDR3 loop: CASSLGASEQYF. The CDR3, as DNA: TGTGCCAGCAGCTTAGGGGCTTCCGAGCAGTACTTC.

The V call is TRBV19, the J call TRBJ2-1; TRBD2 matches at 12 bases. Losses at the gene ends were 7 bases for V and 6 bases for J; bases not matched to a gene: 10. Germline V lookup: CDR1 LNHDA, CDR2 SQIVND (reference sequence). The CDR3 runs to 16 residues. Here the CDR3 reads CASIDPSGGAGNEQFF. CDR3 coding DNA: TGTGCCAGTATTGATCCTAGCGGGGGGGCTGGCAATGAGCAGTTCTTC.

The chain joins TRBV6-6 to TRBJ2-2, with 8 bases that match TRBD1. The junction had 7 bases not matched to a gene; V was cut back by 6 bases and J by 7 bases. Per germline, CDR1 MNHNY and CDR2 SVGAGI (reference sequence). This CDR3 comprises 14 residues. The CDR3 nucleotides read TGTGCCAGCAGCGGACAGGGTACTGTCGGGGAGCTGTTTTTT. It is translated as CASSGQGTVGELFF.

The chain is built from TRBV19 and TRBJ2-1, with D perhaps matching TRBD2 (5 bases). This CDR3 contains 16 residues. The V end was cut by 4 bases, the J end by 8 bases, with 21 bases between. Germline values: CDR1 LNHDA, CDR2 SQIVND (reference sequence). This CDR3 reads CASSTPFEGVSDEQFF. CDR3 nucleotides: TGTGCCAGTAGTACCCCATTTGAAGGCGTTAGCGATGAGCAGTTCTTC.

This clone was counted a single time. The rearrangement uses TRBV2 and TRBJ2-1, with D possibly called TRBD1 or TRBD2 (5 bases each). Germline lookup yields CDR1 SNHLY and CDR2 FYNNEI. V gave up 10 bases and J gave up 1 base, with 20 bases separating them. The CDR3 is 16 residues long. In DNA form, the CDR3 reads TGTGCCAACCTAAGGGGAGTGACGGGGTCCTACAATGAGCAGTTCTTC. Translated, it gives CANLRGVTGSYNEQFF. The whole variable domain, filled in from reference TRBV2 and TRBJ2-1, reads EPEVTQTPSHQVTQMGQEVILRCVPISNHLYFYWYRQILGQKVEFLVSFYNNEISEKSEIFDDQFSVERPDGSNFTLKIRSTKLEDSAMYFCANLRGVTGSYNEQFFGPGTRLTVL.

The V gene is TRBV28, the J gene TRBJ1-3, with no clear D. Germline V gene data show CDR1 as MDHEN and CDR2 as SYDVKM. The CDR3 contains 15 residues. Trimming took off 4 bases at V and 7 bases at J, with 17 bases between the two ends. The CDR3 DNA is TGTGCCAGCAGTTGGCACACCTCCCATCCCAACACCATATATTTT. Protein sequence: CASSWHTSHPNTIYF.

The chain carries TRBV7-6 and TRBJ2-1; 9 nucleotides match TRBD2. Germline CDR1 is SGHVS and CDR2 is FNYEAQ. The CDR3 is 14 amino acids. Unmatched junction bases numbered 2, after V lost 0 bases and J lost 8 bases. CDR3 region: CASSLASGSYEQFF. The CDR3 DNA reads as TGTGCCAGCAGCTTAGCTAGCGGGAGCTATGAGCAGTTCTTC.

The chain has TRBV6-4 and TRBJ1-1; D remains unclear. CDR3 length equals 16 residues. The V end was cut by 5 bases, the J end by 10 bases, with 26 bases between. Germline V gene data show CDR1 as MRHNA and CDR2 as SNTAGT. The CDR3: CASSPPKPRSIFRAFF. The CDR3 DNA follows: TGTGCCAGCAGTCCCCCAAAACCTAGGTCCATATTTCGAGCTTTCTTT.

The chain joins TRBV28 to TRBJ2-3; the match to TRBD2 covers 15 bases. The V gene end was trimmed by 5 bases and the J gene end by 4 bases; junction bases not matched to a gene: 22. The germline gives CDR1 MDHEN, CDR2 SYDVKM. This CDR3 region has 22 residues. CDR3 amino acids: CASSGDQIERTSGRAGPDTQYF. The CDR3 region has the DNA TGTGCCAGCAGTGGGGACCAAATCGAGAGGACTAGCGGGAGGGCGGGCCCAGATACGCAGTATTTT.

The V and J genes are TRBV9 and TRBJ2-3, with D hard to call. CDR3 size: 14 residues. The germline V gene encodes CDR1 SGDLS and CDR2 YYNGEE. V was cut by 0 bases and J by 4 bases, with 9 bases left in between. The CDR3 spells CASSVGGLSDTQYF. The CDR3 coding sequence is TGTGCCAGCAGCGTAGGTGGGTTGTCAGATACGCAGTATTTT.

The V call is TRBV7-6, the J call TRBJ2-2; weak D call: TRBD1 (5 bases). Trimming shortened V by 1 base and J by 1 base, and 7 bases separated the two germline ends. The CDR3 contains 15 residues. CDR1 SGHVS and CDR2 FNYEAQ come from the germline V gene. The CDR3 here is CASSLEQGNTGELFF. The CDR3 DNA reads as TGTGCCAGCAGCTTAGAGCAGGGGAACACCGGGGAGCTGTTTTTT.

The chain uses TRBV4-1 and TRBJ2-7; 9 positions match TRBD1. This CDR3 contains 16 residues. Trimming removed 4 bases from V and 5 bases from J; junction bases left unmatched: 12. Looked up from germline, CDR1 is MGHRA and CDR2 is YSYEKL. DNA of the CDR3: TGCGCCAGCAGCCCCGAACTACAGGGGGCCGAGGACGAGCAGTACTTC. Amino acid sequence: CASSPELQGAEDEQYF.

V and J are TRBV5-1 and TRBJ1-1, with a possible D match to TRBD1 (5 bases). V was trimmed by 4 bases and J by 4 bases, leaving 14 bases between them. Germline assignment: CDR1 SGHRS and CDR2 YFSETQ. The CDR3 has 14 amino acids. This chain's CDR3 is CASSPGRGVTEAFF. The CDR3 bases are TGCGCCAGCAGCCCCGGACGAGGGGTCACTGAAGCTTTCTTT.

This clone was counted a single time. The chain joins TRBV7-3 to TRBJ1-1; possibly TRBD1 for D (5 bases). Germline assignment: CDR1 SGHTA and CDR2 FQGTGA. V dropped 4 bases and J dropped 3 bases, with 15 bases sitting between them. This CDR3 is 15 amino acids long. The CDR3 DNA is TGTGCCAGCAGCTCGACAGTGAACGGCTACACTGAAGCTTTCTTT. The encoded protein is CASSSTVNGYTEAFF.

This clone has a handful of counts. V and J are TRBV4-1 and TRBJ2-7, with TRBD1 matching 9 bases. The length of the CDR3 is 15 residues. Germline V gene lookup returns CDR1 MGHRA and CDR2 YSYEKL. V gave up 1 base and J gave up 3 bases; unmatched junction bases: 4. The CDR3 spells CASSQAGTGSYEQYF. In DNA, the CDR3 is TGCGCCAGCAGCCAAGCCGGGACAGGGAGCTACGAGCAGTACTTC.

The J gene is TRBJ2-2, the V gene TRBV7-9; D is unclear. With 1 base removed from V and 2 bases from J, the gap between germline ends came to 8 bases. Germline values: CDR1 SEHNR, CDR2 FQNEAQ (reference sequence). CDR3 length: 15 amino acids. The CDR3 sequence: CASSLEGSNTGELFF. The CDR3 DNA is TGTGCCAGCAGCTTAGAGGGCTCCAACACCGGGGAGCTGTTTTTT.

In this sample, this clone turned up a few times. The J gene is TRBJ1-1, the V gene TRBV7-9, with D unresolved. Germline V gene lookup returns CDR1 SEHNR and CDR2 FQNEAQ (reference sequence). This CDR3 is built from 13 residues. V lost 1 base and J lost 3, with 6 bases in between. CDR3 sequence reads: CASSLGVDTEAFF. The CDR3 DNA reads TGTGCCAGCAGCTTAGGGGTCGACACTGAAGCTTTCTTT.